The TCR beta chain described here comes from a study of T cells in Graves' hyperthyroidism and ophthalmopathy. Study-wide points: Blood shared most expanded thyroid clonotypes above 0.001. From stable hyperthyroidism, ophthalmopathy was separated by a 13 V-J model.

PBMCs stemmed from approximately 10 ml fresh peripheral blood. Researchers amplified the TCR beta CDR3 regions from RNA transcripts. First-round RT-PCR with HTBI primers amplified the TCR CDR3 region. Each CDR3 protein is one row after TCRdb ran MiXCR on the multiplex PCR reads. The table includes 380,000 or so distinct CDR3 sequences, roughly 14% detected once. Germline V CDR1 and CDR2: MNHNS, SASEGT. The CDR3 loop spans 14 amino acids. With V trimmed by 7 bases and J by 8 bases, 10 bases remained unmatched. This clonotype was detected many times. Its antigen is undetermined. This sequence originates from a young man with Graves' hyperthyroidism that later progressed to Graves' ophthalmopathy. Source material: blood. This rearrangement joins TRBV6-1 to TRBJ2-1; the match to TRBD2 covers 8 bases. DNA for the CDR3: TGTGCCAGCATAAGGACTAGCTTCCTCGATGAGCAGTTCTTC. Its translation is CASIRTSFLDEQFF.